One sample yielded the 2 T cell receptor beta chains listed below, sequenced in a study of blood T cells in healthy people across ages. The authors ran a second PCR of 7 to 11 cycles using a sample-barcoded 5' primer and a J-beta primer mix. TCRdb redid the calling of the 5' RACE reads with MiXCR, one entry per CDR3 protein. The sample has 800,000 or so distinct CDR3 sequences; 55% to 65% are singletons. Sequenced material: blood. These receptors were obtained from a young man in good health.

The chain joins TRBV2 to TRBJ2-1; 7 bases fit TRBD1. V trimming: 8 bases; J trimming: 4 bases; junction bases outside the gene matches: 8. The V gene's germline CDR1 is SNHLY and CDR2 FYNNEI. The CDR3 is 14 residues long. CDR3 coding DNA: TGTGCCAGCGGATCGACAGGGTTATACAATGAGCAGTTCTTC. As protein: CASGSTGLYNEQFF.

This chain uses TRBV10-3 with TRBJ2-1, with D possibly TRBD1 on 7 matching bases. Germline V gives CDR1 ENHRY, CDR2 SYGVKD. The CDR3 has 16 residues. Trimming cost V 4 bases and J 6 bases, with 19 bases left between them. The CDR3 here is CAISGQGGAPANEQFF. The CDR3 DNA follows: TGTGCCATCAGTGGACAGGGCGGGGCCCCTGCCAATGAGCAGTTCTTC.